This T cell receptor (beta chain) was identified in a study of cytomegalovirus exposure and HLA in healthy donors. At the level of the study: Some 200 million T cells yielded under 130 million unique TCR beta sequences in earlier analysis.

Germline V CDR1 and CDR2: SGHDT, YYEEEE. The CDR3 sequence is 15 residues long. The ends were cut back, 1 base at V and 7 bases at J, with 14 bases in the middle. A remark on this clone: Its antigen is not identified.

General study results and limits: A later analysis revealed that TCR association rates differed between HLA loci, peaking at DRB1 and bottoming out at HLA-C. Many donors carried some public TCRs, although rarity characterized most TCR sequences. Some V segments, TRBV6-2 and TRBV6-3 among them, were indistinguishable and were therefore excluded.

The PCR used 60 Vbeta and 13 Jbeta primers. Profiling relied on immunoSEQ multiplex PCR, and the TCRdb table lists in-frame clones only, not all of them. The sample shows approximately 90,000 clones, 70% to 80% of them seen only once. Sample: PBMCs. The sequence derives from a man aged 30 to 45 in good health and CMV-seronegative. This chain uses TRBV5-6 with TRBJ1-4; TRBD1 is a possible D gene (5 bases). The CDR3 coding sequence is TGTGCCAGCAGCTTGTATTCTAGGGGTGCTGAAAAACTGTTTTTT. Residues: CASSLYSRGAEKLFF.